The rows below give T cell receptor beta chains drawn from one sample of a study of PD-1 blockade in mismatch repair-deficient tumors. Only in-frame clones appear in the TCRdb table, and some are missing; sequencing was by immunoSEQ multiplex PCR. The table includes approximately 60,000 clones, approximately 88% detected once. The sequencing used peripheral blood, collected 52 weeks after starting pembrolizumab. Receptors originate from an adult with mismatch repair-deficient cancer. Both conserved end residues are part of each CDR3. The D gene is left open where the match is weak. The size entry is marked missing in some rows and otherwise reads once, few, many or a size class.

CDR3nt	CDR3aa	v_gene	abundance	j_gene	d_gene
TGTGCCAGCAGTGGGACTAGCGGGATTTTAGAGACCCAGTACTTC	CASSGTSGILETQYF	TRBV6-1	once	TRBJ2-5	TRBD2
TGTGCTAGTGGACCCCAATTCGACAGCTCCTACGAGCAGTACTTC	CASGPQFDSSYEQYF	TRBV12-5	-	TRBJ2-7	-
TGTGCCAGCAGCTTCATATCCACAGATACGCAGTATTTT	CASSFISTDTQYF	TRBV5-4	-	TRBJ2-3	-
TGTGCCAGCAGTTTATTACCCCATGGGGCCAACGTCCTGACTTTC	CASSLLPHGANVLTF	TRBV27	-	TRBJ2-6	-
TGTGCCAGCAGTGCCCGGGATTACCCCTACGAGCAGTACTTC	CASSARDYPYEQYF	TRBV6-1	-	TRBJ2-7	-
TGTGCCTGGAGTGTAAGTGCGGGGCCCTACGAGCAGTACTTC	CAWSVSAGPYEQYF	TRBV30	-	TRBJ2-7	-
TGTGCCAGCAGAGAAATACCGGGACTAGCGAATGAGCAGTTCTTC	CASREIPGLANEQFF	TRBV6-5	-	TRBJ2-1	TRBD2
TGTGCCAGCAGCTTCGGGATGGGTGAGCAGTTCTTC	CASSFGMGEQFF	TRBV5-6	-	TRBJ2-1	-
TGTGCCAGCAGTGCCGACAGGGGCTTGGGCACAGATACGCAGTATTTT	CASSADRGLGTDTQYF	TRBV2	-	TRBJ2-3	TRBD1
TGTGCCAGCAGCTTTCATGGGTTGGGTCTGACAGATACGCAGTATTTT	CASSFHGLGLTDTQYF	TRBV7-2	-	TRBJ2-3	-
TGTGCCAGCGCGGGACTAGCGGGAGGGAGCAAGACGGACACAGATACGCAGTATTTT	CASAGLAGGSKTDTDTQYF	TRBV28	-	TRBJ2-3	TRBD2
TGTGCCAGCAGCGACAGCGGGTACTCCTACAATGAGCAGTTCTTC	CASSDSGYSYNEQFF	TRBV9	-	TRBJ2-1	-
TGCGCCAGCAGCCAAGAACCCGCCTCCTCCTACAATGAGCAGTTCTTC	CASSQEPASSYNEQFF	TRBV4-3	once	TRBJ2-1	-
TGTGCCAGCAGCGTAGGGTGGAACACTGAAGCTTTCTTT	CASSVGWNTEAFF	TRBV27	-	TRBJ1-1	-
TGTGCCAGCAGTCCAACACTCAAAAGTGGGTACACAGATACGCAGTATTTT	CASSPTLKSGYTDTQYF	TRBV27	-	TRBJ2-3	-
TGTGCCAGCAGCGACCAGGTGGACAGGGCATTCTACGAGCAGTACTTC	CASSDQVDRAFYEQYF	TRBV7-9	once	TRBJ2-7	TRBD1
TGTGCCAGCAGCTTATGGGGGGCGGCTGGGGCCAACGTCCTGACTTTC	CASSLWGAAGANVLTF	TRBV11-2	-	TRBJ2-6	-
TGCGCCAGCAGCCAAGAGGAGGGACCTCTCCACGAGCAGTACTTC	CASSQEEGPLHEQYF	TRBV4-3	-	TRBJ2-7	-
TGTGCCAGCAGCTTATTTCGGGCCGAAGCTTTCTTT	CASSLFRAEAFF	TRBV7-8	-	TRBJ1-1	-
TGTGCCAGTGAGGGACAGGGGTTCGAGCAGTACTTC	CASEGQGFEQYF	TRBV6-1	few	TRBJ2-7	TRBD1
TGCGCCAGCAGCTTGCGGCAGAGCAGGACTGAAGCTTTCTTT	CASSLRQSRTEAFF	TRBV5-1	few	TRBJ1-1	-
TGTGCCAGCAGCTTAAGAGGGTACGAGCAGTACTTC	CASSLRGYEQYF	TRBV11-3	-	TRBJ2-7	-
TGTGCCAGCAGCTTACTAGCGGGTTCCTACAATGAGCAGTTCTTC	CASSLLAGSYNEQFF	TRBV11-3	-	TRBJ2-1	TRBD2
TGCGCCAGCAGTGATTTACGGCAGGGGGCAGTCACCTTC	CASSDLRQGAVTF	TRBV10-2	-	TRBJ1-2	TRBD1
TGTGCCAGCAGTGAATATACGGGCCCCGGTGGAAATGAGCAGTTCTTC	CASSEYTGPGGNEQFF	TRBV25-1	-	TRBJ2-1	-
TGCAGCGCAGAAAAGGACAGGGGGCCCGAGCAGTACTTC	CSAEKDRGPEQYF	TRBV29-1	-	TRBJ2-7	TRBD1
TGTGCCAGCAGTGCCTACCGGGGGAGCACTGAAGCTTTCTTT	CASSAYRGSTEAFF	TRBV10-3	-	TRBJ1-1	-
TGCGCCAGCAGCTTGGCCGTGGGAGGGAGGGCCCAAGAGACCCAGTACTTC	CASSLAVGGRAQETQYF	TRBV5-1	-	TRBJ2-5	TRBD2
TGTGCCAGCAGTTTATCGGCAGATTATCAGCCCCAGCATTTT	CASSLSADYQPQHF	TRBV27	-	TRBJ1-5	-
TGTGCCAGCAGCTTAAGCTCCTACGAGCAGTACTTC	CASSLSSYEQYF	TRBV11-3	once	TRBJ2-7	-
TGTGCCAGCAGTCCGAGGACAGGGACCAACTATGGCTACACCTTC	CASSPRTGTNYGYTF	TRBV28	-	TRBJ1-2	TRBD1
TGTGCCAGCAGTCCTCGAGGCGGGACAGGCTCCTACGAGCAGTACTTC	CASSPRGGTGSYEQYF	TRBV6-6	-	TRBJ2-7	TRBD1
TGTGCCAGCAGCCAAGAACGTGGGACAGGCTACGAGCAGTACTTC	CASSQERGTGYEQYF	TRBV4-2	-	TRBJ2-7	TRBD1
TGTGCCAGCAGCTTCGAGCTCGGGCAGCCCCAGCATTTT	CASSFELGQPQHF	TRBV7-3	-	TRBJ1-5	-
TGTGCCAGCAGCTTAGGCAGCCCTTCCTACAATGAGCAGTTCTTC	CASSLGSPSYNEQFF	TRBV7-3	-	TRBJ2-1	-
TGCGCCAGCAGCCAAGCGGGTACCAACTATGGCTACACCTTC	CASSQAGTNYGYTF	TRBV4-3	-	TRBJ1-2	-
TGTGCCAGCAGTTTATCGGCGGGAACGGACACCGGGGAGCTGTTTTTT	CASSLSAGTDTGELFF	TRBV27	-	TRBJ2-2	-
TGTGCCAGCAGCTTAAATGGTTACGAGCAGTACTTC	CASSLNGYEQYF	TRBV7-6	-	TRBJ2-7	-